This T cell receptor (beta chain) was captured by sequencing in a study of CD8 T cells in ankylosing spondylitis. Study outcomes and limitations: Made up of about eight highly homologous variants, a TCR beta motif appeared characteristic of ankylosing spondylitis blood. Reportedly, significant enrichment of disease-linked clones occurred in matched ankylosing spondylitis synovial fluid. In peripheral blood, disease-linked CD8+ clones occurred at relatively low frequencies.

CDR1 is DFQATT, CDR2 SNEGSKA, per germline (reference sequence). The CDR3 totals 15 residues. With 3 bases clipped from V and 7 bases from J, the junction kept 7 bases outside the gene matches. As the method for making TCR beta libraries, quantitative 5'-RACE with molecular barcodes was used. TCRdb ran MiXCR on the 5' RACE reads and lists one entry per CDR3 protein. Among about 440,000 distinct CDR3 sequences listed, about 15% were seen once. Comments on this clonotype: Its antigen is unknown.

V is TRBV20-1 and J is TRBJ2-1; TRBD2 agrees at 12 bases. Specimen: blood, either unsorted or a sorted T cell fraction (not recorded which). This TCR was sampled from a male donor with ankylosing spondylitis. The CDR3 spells CSASPSGGAGNEQFF. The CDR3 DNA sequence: TGCAGTGCTAGTCCTAGCGGGGGGGCCGGGAATGAGCAGTTCTTC.